This T cell receptor (beta chain) is from a study of vaccination effects on CD4 cells after COVID-19. The assay was immunoSEQ multiplex PCR, and TCRdb's table has in-frame clones only and misses some. The repertoire holds some 60,000 clones, with about four fifths as singletons. To note about this clone: Antigen: not known.

Per germline, CDR1 MRHNA and CDR2 SNTAGT. V lost 6 bases, J lost 0 bases, and 12 bases lay in between. The CDR3 spans 15 residues. Isolating CD4+ T cells followed approximately nine days of culture. Either the mRNA-1273 or the BNT162b2 vaccine was given to participants as two doses. Nobody among the vaccine recipients had prior SARS-CoV-2 infection (nucleocapsid antibodies were negative). Whole-study results and caveats: Few convalescent patients, and no early post-infection timepoints, were available to the study. Marked contraction was observed in infection-induced and vaccine-induced clones late after vaccination.

The receptor comes from a human donor who received a COVID-19 vaccine. The chain joins TRBV6-4 to TRBJ2-1, with D tentatively TRBD1 (6 bases). The sample in question was CD4+ T cells from PBMCs cultured without peptide, obtained after COVID-19 vaccination. The DNA of the CDR3 is TGTGCCAGCAGGAAGGACAGCAACTCCTACAATGAGCAGTTCTTC. Translated: CASRKDSNSYNEQFF.